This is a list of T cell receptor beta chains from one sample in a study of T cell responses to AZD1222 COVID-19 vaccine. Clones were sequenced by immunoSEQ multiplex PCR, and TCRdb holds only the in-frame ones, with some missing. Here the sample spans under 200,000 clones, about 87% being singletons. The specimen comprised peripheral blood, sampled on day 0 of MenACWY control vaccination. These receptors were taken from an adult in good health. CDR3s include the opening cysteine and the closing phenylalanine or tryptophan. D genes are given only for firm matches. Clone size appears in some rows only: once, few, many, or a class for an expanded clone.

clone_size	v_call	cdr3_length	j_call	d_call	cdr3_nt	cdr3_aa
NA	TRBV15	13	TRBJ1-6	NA	TGTGCCACCAGCAGGGGGGTGGATTCACCCCTCCACTTT	CATSRGVDSPLHF
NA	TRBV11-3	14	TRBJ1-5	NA	TGTGCCAGCAGCATGGAAACCCGGCGCCAGCCCCAGCATTTT	CASSMETRRQPQHF
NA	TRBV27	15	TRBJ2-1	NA	TGTGCCAGCAGTCGCCGAACCCAGCTATACAATGAGCAGTTCTTC	CASSRRTQLYNEQFF
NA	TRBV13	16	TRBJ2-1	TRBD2	TGTGCCAGCAGCCTACTAGCGGGAGTCGCCTACAATGAGCAGTTCTTC	CASSLLAGVAYNEQFF
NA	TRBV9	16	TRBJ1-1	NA	TGTGCCAGCAGCAACCGGCCAGGGGATAGTGGCACTGAAGCTTTCTTT	CASSNRPGDSGTEAFF
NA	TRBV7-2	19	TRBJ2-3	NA	TGTGCCAGCAGCTTAGACCGAGGCGTTGCTCCTCCAACCACAAATACGCAGTATTTT	CASSLDRGVAPPTTNTQYF
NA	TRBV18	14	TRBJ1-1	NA	TGTGCCAGCTCACCACCGGGCATCAACACTGAAGCTTTCTTT	CASSPPGINTEAFF
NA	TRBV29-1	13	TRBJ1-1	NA	TGCAGCGTTATTGGCCCGGGGGCCACTGAAGCTTTCTTT	CSVIGPGATEAFF
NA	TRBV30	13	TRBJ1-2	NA	TGTGCCTGGAGTGTAGCACGGAACTATGGCTACACCTTC	CAWSVARNYGYTF
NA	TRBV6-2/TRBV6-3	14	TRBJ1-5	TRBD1	TGTGCCAGCAGTTACAGGGGGCGCATCCAGCCCCAGCATTTT	CASSYRGRIQPQHF
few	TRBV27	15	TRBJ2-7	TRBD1	TGTGCCAGCAGTTTAGAGGCAGGGGGCTCCTACGAGCAGTACTTC	CASSLEAGGSYEQYF
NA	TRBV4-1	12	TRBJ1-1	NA	TGCGCCAGCAGGAATGGGTGGACTGAAGCTTTCTTT	CASRNGWTEAFF
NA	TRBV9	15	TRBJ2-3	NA	TGTGCCAGCACCGTCGGCGATTCTAGCACAGATACGCAGTATTTT	CASTVGDSSTDTQYF
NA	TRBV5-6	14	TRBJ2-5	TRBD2	TGTGCCAGCAGCCCCGGGAGGGCCGGGGAGACCCAGTACTTC	CASSPGRAGETQYF
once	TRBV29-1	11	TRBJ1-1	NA	TGCAGCGTTGAGGCCCCCGCTGAAGCTTTCTTT	CSVEAPAEAFF
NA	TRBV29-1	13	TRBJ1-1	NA	TGCAGCGTTGGGGGGCAGTGGGGCACTGAAGCTTTCTTT	CSVGGQWGTEAFF
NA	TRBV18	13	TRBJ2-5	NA	TGTGCCAGCTCACATTCCAGGGAGGAGACCCAGTACTTC	CASSHSREETQYF
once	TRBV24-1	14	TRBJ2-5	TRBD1	TGTGCCACCAGTGGAAGACAGGGGAAGGAGACCCAGTACTTC	CATSGRQGKETQYF
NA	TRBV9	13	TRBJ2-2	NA	TGTGCCAGCAGCCCCGTGGGGGGTTTGGAGCTGTTTTTT	CASSPVGGLELFF
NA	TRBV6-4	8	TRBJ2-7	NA	TGTGCCCGATACGAGCAGTACTTC	CARYEQYF
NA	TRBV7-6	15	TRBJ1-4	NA	TGTGCCAGCAGCTTAGTGGGGGGGTATAATGAAAAACTGTTTTTT	CASSLVGGYNEKLFF
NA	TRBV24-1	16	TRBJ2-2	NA	TGTGCCACCAGTCCTATATTACAGGGAGCACCGGGGGAGCTGTTTTTT	CATSPILQGAPGELFF
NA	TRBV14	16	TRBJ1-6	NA	TGTGCCAGCAGCCAAGATCTGCCCAGGGTTGGGTCACCCCTCCACTTT	CASSQDLPRVGSPLHF
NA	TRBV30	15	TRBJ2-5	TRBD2	TGTGCCTGGATGGACCCAAGCGGGAGGGGAGAGACCCAGTACTTC	CAWMDPSGRGETQYF
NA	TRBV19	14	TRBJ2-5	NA	TGTGCCAGTAGTACCACAGGGCTGCGGGAGACCCAGTACTTC	CASSTTGLRETQYF
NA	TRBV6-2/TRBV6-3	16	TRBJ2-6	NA	TGTGCCAGCAGTCAACCAGGGAGTTTCGGGGCCAACGTCCTGACTTTC	CASSQPGSFGANVLTF